The rows below give T cell receptor beta chains drawn from one sample of a study of T cells in Graves' hyperthyroidism and ophthalmopathy. TCRdb independently ran MiXCR on the multiplex PCR reads; one entry per CDR3 protein. The table records approximately 32,000 distinct CDR3 sequences, less than 50% of them present only once. Material: blood. Receptors originate from a woman aged 50 to 60 with Graves' hyperthyroidism that later progressed to Graves' ophthalmopathy. CDR3s leave out the opening cysteine and the closing phenylalanine or tryptophan.

TRBV2 | ASKRGELDQPQH
TRBV6-1 | ASRDLGSSYEQY
TRBV5-1 | ASSWTEKTEAF
TRBV5-1 | ASSPGTGETQY
TRBV5-1 | ASSADRSSYNEQF
TRBV6-5 | ASSWQMNTEAC
TRBV7-9 | ASSQDAPKYSGRAGGETQY
TRBV5-4 | ASSPGGLAGVETQY
TRBV19 | ASRITSGAGEQY
TRBV12-3/TRBV12-4 | ASSLLAGSETQY
TRBV7-9 | ASSPGTSGSGDTQY
TRBV20-1 | SATLETSVYEQY
TRBV6-5 | ASSLFGVPDTQY
TRBV2 | ASSLGYTEAF
TRBV5-6 | ASSLRLSIYNEQF
TRBV11-2 | ASSFLTSGSFYEQY
TRBV20-1 | SALFTQETQY
TRBV12-3/TRBV12-4 | ASSLGLAGNIQY
TRBV12-3/TRBV12-4 | ASILRGTANTEAF
TRBV20-1 | SAPIQFSGRGNNPYEQY
TRBV14 | ASGQALAGALC
TRBV7-8 | ASATGQDEGSPLH
TRBV19 | ASSTLWGVSEAF
TRBV6-2/TRBV6-3 | ASSYSAPTSGGTDTQY
TRBV20-1 | SARDRDRGPYEQY
TRBV19 | ASSIGTGSGYT
TRBV29-1 | SVEETYRYNEQF
TRBV5-1 | ASSLDGSSGRINTDTQY
TRBV28 | ASMTLRGQPQH
TRBV9 | ASSSGLAGDYNEQF
TRBV7-9 | ASSLSGSRIGELF
TRBV24-1 | ATTGFFLRGGNNQPQH
TRBV12-3/TRBV12-4 | ASSYAGHPNYGYT
TRBV25-1 | ANSPAGQRGSEQF
TRBV30 | AGGGFDEQY
TRBV27 | ASSRLARAKNIQY
TRBV20-1 | SAVLAGNLKYTQY
TRBV7-9 | ASNEAGGRETQY
TRBV24-1 | ATSGPGTGYSYEQY
TRBV2 | ASSDGGLTYEQY
TRBV19 | ASSYQTTREQY
TRBV6-6 | ASSYLPRRENTEAF
TRBV7-2 | ASSLYGENTIY
TRBV20-1 | SARRETDTQY
TRBV7-3 | ASSKTGHYEQY
TRBV11-3 | ASRIDSGSLNEQF
TRBV4-2 | ASSHRQGSGETQY
TRBV9 | ASSARLAGSTDTQY
TRBV6-6 | ASRRGLAASYNEQF
TRBV7-8 | ASSLAGIPEAF
TRBV9 | ASSPIRLAGVRETQY
TRBV7-9 | ASSLRGTEAF
TRBV29-1 | SGAGLADTQY
TRBV7-9 | ASSLVNRLTTQANRGVGEQF
TRBV6-5 | ASSYSHGSTDTQY